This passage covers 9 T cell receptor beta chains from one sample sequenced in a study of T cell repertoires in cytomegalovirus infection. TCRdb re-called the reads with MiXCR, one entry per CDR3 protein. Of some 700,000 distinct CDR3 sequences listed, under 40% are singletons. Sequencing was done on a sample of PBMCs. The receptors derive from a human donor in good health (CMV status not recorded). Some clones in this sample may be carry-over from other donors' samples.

Here the CDR3 DNA reads TGCGCCAGCAGCACGTTCCTCTCTGGGGCCAACGTCCTGACTTTC. This gives the protein CASSTFLSGANVLTF. The rearrangement uses TRBV5-1 and TRBJ2-6; the D is unclear. Trimming removed 4 bases at V and 0 bases at J, with 8 bases between. Germline V gene lookup returns CDR1 SGHRS and CDR2 YFSETQ. The CDR3 contains 15 residues.

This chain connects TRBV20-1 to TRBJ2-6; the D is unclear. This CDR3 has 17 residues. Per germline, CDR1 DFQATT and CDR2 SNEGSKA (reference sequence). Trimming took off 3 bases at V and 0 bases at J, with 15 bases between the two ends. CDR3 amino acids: CSASSAEPTSGANVLTF. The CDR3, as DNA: TGCAGTGCTAGTTCGGCAGAACCGACCTCTGGGGCCAACGTCCTGACTTTC.

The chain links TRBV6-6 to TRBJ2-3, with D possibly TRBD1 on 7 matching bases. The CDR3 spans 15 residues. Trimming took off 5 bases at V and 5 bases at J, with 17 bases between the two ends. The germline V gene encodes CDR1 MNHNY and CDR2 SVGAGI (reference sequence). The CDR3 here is CASSKGTAGEDTQYF. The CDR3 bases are TGTGCCAGCAGTAAGGGGACAGCGGGTGAAGATACGCAGTATTTT.

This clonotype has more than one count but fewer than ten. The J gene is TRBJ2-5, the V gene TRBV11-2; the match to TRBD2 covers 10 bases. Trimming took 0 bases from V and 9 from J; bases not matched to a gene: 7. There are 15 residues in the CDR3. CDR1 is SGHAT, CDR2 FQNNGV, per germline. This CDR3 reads CASSLEPSGRGSQYF. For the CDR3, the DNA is TGTGCCAGCAGCTTAGAACCTAGCGGGAGAGGGTCCCAGTACTTC.

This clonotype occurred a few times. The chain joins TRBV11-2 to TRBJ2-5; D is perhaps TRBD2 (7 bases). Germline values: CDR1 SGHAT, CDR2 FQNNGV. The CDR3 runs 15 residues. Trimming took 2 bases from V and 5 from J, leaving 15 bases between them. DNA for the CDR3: TGTGCCAGCAGCTTAATGGGCGGGGGCAGGGAGACCCAGTACTTC. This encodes CASSLMGGGRETQYF.

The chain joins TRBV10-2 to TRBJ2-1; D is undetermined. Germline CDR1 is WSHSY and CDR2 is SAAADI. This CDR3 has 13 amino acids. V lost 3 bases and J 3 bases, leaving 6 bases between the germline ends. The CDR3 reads CASSDRHYNEQFF. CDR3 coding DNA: TGCGCCAGCAGTGACCGGCACTACAATGAGCAGTTCTTC.

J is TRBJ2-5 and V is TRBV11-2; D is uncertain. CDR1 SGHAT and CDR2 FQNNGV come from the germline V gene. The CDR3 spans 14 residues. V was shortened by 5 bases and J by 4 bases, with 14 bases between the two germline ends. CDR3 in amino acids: CASSPVGATETQYF. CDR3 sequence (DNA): TGTGCCAGCAGCCCCGTTGGAGCTACAGAGACCCAGTACTTC.

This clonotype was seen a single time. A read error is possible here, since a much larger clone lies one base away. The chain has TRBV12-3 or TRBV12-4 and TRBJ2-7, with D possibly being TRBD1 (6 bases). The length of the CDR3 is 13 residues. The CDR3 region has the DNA TGTGCCAGCAGTTCCAGGGGACGGGGCGAGCAGTGCTTC. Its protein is CASSSRGRGEQCF.

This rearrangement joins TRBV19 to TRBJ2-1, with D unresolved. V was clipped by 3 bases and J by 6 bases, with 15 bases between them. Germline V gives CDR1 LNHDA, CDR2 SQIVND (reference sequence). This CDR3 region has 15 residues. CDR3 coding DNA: TGTGCCAGTAGTATTGCCCCGGACCTACGCAATGAGCAGTTCTTC. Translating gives CASSIAPDLRNEQFF.